What follows describes a single T cell receptor beta chain. The entry originates in a study of shared clonotypes between healthy human individuals. Germline CDR1 and CDR2: SGDLS and YYNGEE. The CDR3 runs to 15 residues. V shed 2 bases and J shed 1 base, with 11 bases lying between them. Profiled with immunoSEQ multiplex PCR; TCRdb holds only in-frame clones, not every one. The table records around 2.3 million clones, around 95% of them present only once. The sequence derives from a man aged 18-30 years in good health. Sequencing was performed on naive CD4+ T cells sorted from blood. The subset here: CD45RA+ positively selected. The chain is built from TRBV9 and TRBJ2-3; possible D gene TRBD2, 6 bases. CDR3 bases: TGTGCCAGCAGCGTCAGGGTAGCGGGCACAGATACGCAGTATTTT. It is translated as CASSVRVAGTDTQYF.